What follows is one TCR beta chain and its context. The sample originates from a study of blood T cell repertoires in COVID-19. Whole-study context: Donors in the United States, Italy and Spain gave samples during acute or convalescent COVID-19.

Source study methods: Nucleated cell number was recorded as an estimate derived from reference gene primer amplification. Profiled with immunoSEQ multiplex PCR; TCRdb holds only in-frame clones, not every one. V and J calls and clone size follow that table, whereas D and trimming were derived from the DNA. The sample holds some 140,000 clones, roughly four fifths seen once. The specimen was peripheral blood. The clonotype originates from a woman in her fifties or sixties with acute or convalescent COVID-19.

In DNA form, the CDR3 reads TGTGCCAGCAGCCATTCCTCTAGCGGGGTTTACACCGGGGAGCTGTTTTTT. It specifies CASSHSSSGVYTGELFF. V usage is TRBV3-1 (or the pseudogene TRBV3-2) and J usage is TRBJ2-2; 9 nucleotides match TRBD2. Germline V lookup: CDR1 LGHDT, CDR2 YNNKEL (reference sequence). The CDR3 length is 17 residues. V lost 3 bases, J lost 3 bases, and 8 bases stayed unmatched.